This is a list of T cell receptor beta chains from one sample in a study of blood T cell repertoires in COVID-19. Sequencing used immunoSEQ multiplex PCR; TCRdb keeps in-frame clones, though not all of them. The repertoire has 200,000 to 250,000 clones, 75% to 90% of them found once; the top ten carry 4.8%. The sequenced material came from peripheral blood. The source of these receptors is a woman aged 40 to 49 with acute or convalescent COVID-19. Both conserved end residues are part of each CDR3. D genes are given only for firm matches. The size entry is marked missing in some rows and otherwise reads once, few, many or a size class.

clone size: .; D gene: .; J gene: TRBJ1-5; V gene: TRBV19; CDR3 DNA: TGTGCCAGTAGTATAGTCGGCAGGGGACAGCCCCAGCATTTT; CDR3 protein: CASSIVGRGQPQHF
clone size: .; D gene: .; J gene: TRBJ1-1; V gene: TRBV19; CDR3 DNA: TGTGCCAGTAACGAGGGCAGCATGAACACTGAAGCTTTCTTT; CDR3 protein: CASNEGSMNTEAFF
clone size: once; D gene: .; J gene: TRBJ1-4; V gene: TRBV27; CDR3 DNA: TGTGCCAGCAAGCTCTCTCGGACACCTAATGAAAAACTGTTTTTT; CDR3 protein: CASKLSRTPNEKLFF
clone size: .; D gene: TRBD1; J gene: TRBJ1-1; V gene: TRBV5-1; CDR3 DNA: TGCGCCAGCAGCTTGGTCAGGGGACAGGGTACTGAAGCTTTCTTT; CDR3 protein: CASSLVRGQGTEAFF
clone size: .; D gene: .; J gene: TRBJ1-5; V gene: TRBV29-1; CDR3 DNA: TGCAGCGTACGGGGGAGGAATCAGCCCCAGCATTTT; CDR3 protein: CSVRGRNQPQHF
clone size: .; D gene: .; J gene: TRBJ1-1; V gene: TRBV19; CDR3 DNA: TGTGCCAGTATGAGAGTCCAGGGGTGGACTGAAGCTTTCTTT; CDR3 protein: CASMRVQGWTEAFF
clone size: .; D gene: TRBD1; J gene: TRBJ1-5; V gene: TRBV10-3; CDR3 DNA: TGTGCCATCAGCCCCAGGACAGGGAATGGTCAGCCCCAGCATTTT; CDR3 protein: CAISPRTGNGQPQHF
clone size: .; D gene: .; J gene: TRBJ1-5; V gene: TRBV24-1; CDR3 DNA: TGTGCCACCAGTGACGTTAGCAATCAGCCCCAGCATTTT; CDR3 protein: CATSDVSNQPQHF
clone size: once; D gene: .; J gene: TRBJ2-1; V gene: TRBV15; CDR3 DNA: TGTGCCACCAGCAGAGGGCGGAAGATCTCCTACAATGAGCAGTTCTTC; CDR3 protein: CATSRGRKISYNEQFF
clone size: .; D gene: .; J gene: TRBJ1-2; V gene: TRBV24-1; CDR3 DNA: TGTGCCACCAGTGATTGTCTCCGTCACCGGGATTTAGGCTACACCTTC; CDR3 protein: CATSDCLRHRDLGYTF
clone size: .; D gene: .; J gene: TRBJ2-1; V gene: TRBV4-1; CDR3 DNA: TGCGCCAGCAGCCAAGATGTAACGGGGAGAAACAATGAGCAGTTCTTC; CDR3 protein: CASSQDVTGRNNEQFF
clone size: .; D gene: .; J gene: TRBJ1-6; V gene: TRBV6-1; CDR3 DNA: TGTGCCAGCAGTGAAACCGAACCTGAGCGAGGGGGTTATAATTCACCCCTCCACTTT; CDR3 protein: CASSETEPERGGYNSPLHF
clone size: .; D gene: .; J gene: TRBJ1-5; V gene: TRBV15; CDR3 DNA: TGTGCCACCAGCAGAGTTGCGGGAATAGTGGGCAATCAGCCCCAGCATTTT; CDR3 protein: CATSRVAGIVGNQPQHF
clone size: .; D gene: .; J gene: TRBJ2-5; V gene: TRBV7-3; CDR3 DNA: TGTGCCAGCAGCTTAACCTTGAGGGAGACCCAGTACTTC; CDR3 protein: CASSLTLRETQYF
clone size: .; D gene: TRBD2; J gene: TRBJ2-1; V gene: TRBV23-1; CDR3 DNA: TGCGCCAGCAGTCTAGCTACGACTAGCAACAATGAGCAGTTCTTC; CDR3 protein: CASSLATTSNNEQFF
clone size: .; D gene: .; J gene: TRBJ1-2; V gene: TRBV5-4; CDR3 DNA: TGTGCCAGCAGCTTTCAGGGAGGATATGGCTACACCTTC; CDR3 protein: CASSFQGGYGYTF
clone size: .; D gene: TRBD1; J gene: TRBJ2-5; V gene: TRBV2; CDR3 DNA: TGTGCCAGCAGTGATAATCGAGGGGGCGGCGGGACCCAGTACTTC; CDR3 protein: CASSDNRGGGGTQYF
clone size: once; D gene: .; J gene: TRBJ2-3; V gene: TRBV6-5; CDR3 DNA: TGTGCCAGCAAAGTCTTACCCTATGAAGATACGCAGTATTTT; CDR3 protein: CASKVLPYEDTQYF
clone size: .; D gene: .; J gene: TRBJ1-2; V gene: TRBV20-1; CDR3 DNA: TGCAGTGCTCCGGGGGACTATGGCTACACCTTC; CDR3 protein: CSAPGDYGYTF
clone size: .; D gene: .; J gene: TRBJ2-5; V gene: TRBV6-1; CDR3 DNA: TGTGCCAGCAGTGAACAGGGGGGAGGCCAAGAGACCCAGTACTTC; CDR3 protein: CASSEQGGGQETQYF
clone size: .; D gene: TRBD1; J gene: TRBJ1-1; V gene: TRBV19; CDR3 DNA: TGTGCCAGTACCCCTCGAGCCCTAATCAGGGGGCGAATCGGCACTGAAGCTTTCTTT; CDR3 protein: CASTPRALIRGRIGTEAFF
clone size: .; D gene: .; J gene: TRBJ2-6; V gene: TRBV5-8; CDR3 DNA: TGTGCCAGCAGCTTGTGGGGAGCTGGGGCCAACGTCCTGACTTTC; CDR3 protein: CASSLWGAGANVLTF
clone size: .; D gene: .; J gene: TRBJ1-2; V gene: TRBV4-1; CDR3 DNA: TGCGCCAGCAGCCAAGGACATCCCTCTAACTATGGCTACACCTTC; CDR3 protein: CASSQGHPSNYGYTF
clone size: .; D gene: .; J gene: TRBJ2-5; V gene: TRBV29-1; CDR3 DNA: TGCAGCGCAGCTGCGTATCAGGGCGAAGAGACCCAGTACTTC; CDR3 protein: CSAAAYQGEETQYF